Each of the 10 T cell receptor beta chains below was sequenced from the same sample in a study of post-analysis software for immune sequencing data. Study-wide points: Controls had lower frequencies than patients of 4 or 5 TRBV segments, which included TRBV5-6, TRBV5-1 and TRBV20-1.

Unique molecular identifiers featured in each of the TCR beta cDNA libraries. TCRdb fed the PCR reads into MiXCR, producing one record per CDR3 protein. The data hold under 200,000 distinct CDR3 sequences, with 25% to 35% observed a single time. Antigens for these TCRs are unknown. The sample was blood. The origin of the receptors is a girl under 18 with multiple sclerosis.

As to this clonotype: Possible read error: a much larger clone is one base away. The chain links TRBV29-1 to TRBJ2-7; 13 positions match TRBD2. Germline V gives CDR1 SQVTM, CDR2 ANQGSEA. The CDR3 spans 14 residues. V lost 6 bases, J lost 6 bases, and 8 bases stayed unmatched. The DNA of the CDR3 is TGCAGCGTCCGGACTAGCGGGAGTCCTGGCGAGCAGTACTTC. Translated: CSVRTSGSPGEQYF.

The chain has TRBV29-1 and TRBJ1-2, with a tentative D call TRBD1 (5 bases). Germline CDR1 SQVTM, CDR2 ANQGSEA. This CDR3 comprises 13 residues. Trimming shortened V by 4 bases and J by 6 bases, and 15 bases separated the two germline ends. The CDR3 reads CSVAIRAVDGYTF. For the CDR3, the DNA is TGCAGCGTTGCAATCAGGGCCGTAGATGGCTACACCTTC.

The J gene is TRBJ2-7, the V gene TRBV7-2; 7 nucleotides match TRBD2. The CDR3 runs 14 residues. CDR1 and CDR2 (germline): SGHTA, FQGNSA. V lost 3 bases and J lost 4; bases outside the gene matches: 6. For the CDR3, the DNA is TGTGCCAGCAGCTTGGGAGGGGAAAATTACGAGCAGTACTTC. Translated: CASSLGGENYEQYF.

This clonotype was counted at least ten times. The DNA for the CDR3 is TGTGCCAGCAGCCAAGATCGGAGTTCCGGGGAGCTGTTTTTT. Translation gives CASSQDRSSGELFF. The chain combines TRBV4-2 with TRBJ2-2; D unclear. Germline V gene sequence: CDR1 LGHNA, CDR2 YNFKEQ. Trimming pared 0 bases from V and 6 bases from J, leaving 8 bases between. The CDR3 runs 14 residues.

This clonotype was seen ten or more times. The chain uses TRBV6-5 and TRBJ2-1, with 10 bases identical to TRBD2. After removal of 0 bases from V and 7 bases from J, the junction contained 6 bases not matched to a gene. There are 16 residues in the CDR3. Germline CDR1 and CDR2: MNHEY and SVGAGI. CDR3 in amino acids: CASSYSASGGQNEQFF. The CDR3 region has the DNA TGTGCCAGCAGTTACTCTGCTAGCGGGGGACAAAATGAGCAGTTCTTC.

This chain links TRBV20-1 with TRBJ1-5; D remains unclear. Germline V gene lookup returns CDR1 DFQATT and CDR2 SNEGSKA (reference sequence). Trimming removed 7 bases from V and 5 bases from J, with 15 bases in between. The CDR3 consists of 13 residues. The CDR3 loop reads CSGRGSTHQPQHF. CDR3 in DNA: TGCAGTGGTCGAGGAAGTACTCATCAGCCCCAGCATTTT.

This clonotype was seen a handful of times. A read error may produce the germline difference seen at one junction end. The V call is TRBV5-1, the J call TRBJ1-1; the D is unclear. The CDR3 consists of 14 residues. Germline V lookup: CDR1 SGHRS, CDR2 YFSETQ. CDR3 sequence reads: CASSSDSGNTKAFF. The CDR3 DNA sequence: TGCGCCAGCAGCTCCGATTCGGGGAACACTAAAGCTTTCTTT.

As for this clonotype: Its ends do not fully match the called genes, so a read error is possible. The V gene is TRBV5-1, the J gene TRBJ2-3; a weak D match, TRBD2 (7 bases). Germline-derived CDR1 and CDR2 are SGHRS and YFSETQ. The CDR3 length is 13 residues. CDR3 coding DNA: TGCGCCAGCAAGACGGGGGGCACAGATGCGCAGTATTTT. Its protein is CASKTGGTDAQYF.

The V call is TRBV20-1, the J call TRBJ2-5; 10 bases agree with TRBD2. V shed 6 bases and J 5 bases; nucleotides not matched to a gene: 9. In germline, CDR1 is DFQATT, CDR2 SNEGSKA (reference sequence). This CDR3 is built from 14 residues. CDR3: CSAINPSGSETQYF. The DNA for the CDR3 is TGCAGTGCAATTAATCCTAGCGGGAGCGAGACCCAGTACTTC.

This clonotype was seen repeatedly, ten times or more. The CDR3 region is CASSYGTGSYEQYF. The CDR3 coding sequence is TGTGCCAGCAGTTATGGGACAGGGTCCTACGAGCAGTACTTC. This sequence joins TRBV27 and TRBJ2-7, with TRBD1 identical over 9 bases. Trimming took 4 bases from V and 1 from J; bases not matched to a gene: 2. The germline gives CDR1 MNHEY, CDR2 SMNVEV (reference sequence). The CDR3 consists of 14 residues.